This T cell receptor beta chain was identified in a study of T cell repertoires in cytomegalovirus infection. Regarding the study as a whole: Clonotype analysis showed dominance of the ex vivo response by HLA-C-restricted CMV-specific TCR beta clonotypes.

TCRdb called the reads again in MiXCR, with one record for every CDR3 protein. The sample contains approximately 990,000 distinct CDR3 sequences, roughly 31% of which appear only once. In this sample, this clonotype turned up many times. Its antigen is still unknown. This TCR derives from a human donor in good health (CMV status not recorded). Some clones in this sample may be carry-over from other donors' samples. Sequenced here: cultured CD8+ T cells from PBMCs, sampled from culture after CMV antigen stimulation.

The CDR3 region has the DNA TGTGCCAGCAGCTTAGATCTGGTGGACACTGAAGCTTTCTTT. Protein sequence: CASSLDLVDTEAFF. The gene calls are TRBV11-2 and TRBJ1-1, with unresolved D. Per the germline V gene, CDR1 is SGHAT and CDR2 is FQNNGV. V lost 0 bases and J lost 3, with 8 bases in between. The CDR3 covers 14 residues.